This entry lists 12 T cell receptor beta chains sequenced from one sample in a study of blood T cell repertoires in COVID-19. The assay was immunoSEQ multiplex PCR, and TCRdb's table has in-frame clones only and misses some. The repertoire holds tens of thousands of clones, with about 90% as singletons. Sample: peripheral blood. Receptors were obtained from a human donor with active COVID-19. The donor label of this sample is uncertain.

The J gene is TRBJ2-7, the V gene TRBV2; 9 bases align to TRBD1. This CDR3 has 13 amino acids. Trimming removed 8 bases from V and 4 bases from J; junction bases left unmatched: 6. Per germline, CDR1 SNHLY and CDR2 FYNNEI. DNA of the CDR3: TGTGCCAGCTTACAGGGGGCGTGGTACGAGCAGTACTTC. Its protein is CASLQGAWYEQYF.

The rearrangement links TRBV4-3 to TRBJ1-2; TRBD1 matches 9 bases. CDR3 length: 13 amino acids. Germline V lookup: CDR1 LGHNA, CDR2 YSLEER. J gave up 8 bases and V 1 base, and 2 bases lay outside the gene matches. The CDR3 DNA reads as TGCGCCAGCAGCCAAGGGACAGGGGTCGGCTACACCTTC. It yields the protein CASSQGTGVGYTF.

The CDR3 DNA is TGTGCCAGCAGCCCCCTTGCTGTCCGGAGAAGCGCAACTAATGAAAAACTGTTTTTT. It encodes CASSPLAVRRSATNEKLFF. J is TRBJ1-4 and V is TRBV5-8; no firm D call. The germline V gene encodes CDR1 SGHTS and CDR2 YDEGEE. This CDR3 has 19 amino acids. V lost 4 bases, J lost 0 bases, and 22 bases lay in between.

J is TRBJ1-6 and V is TRBV5-1; 8 bases fit TRBD1. Germline V gives CDR1 SGHRS, CDR2 YFSETQ. Unmatched junction bases numbered 8, after V lost 3 bases and J lost 9 bases. The CDR3 covers 15 residues. The CDR3 DNA reads TGCGCCAGCAGCTCAGGACAGGGTGCTGCTTCACCCCTCCACTTT. It yields the protein CASSSGQGAASPLHF. The whole variable domain, remainder taken from reference TRBV5-1 and TRBJ1-6, is KAGVTQTPRYLIKTRGQQVTLSCSPISGHRSVSWYQQTPGQGLQFLFEYFSETQRNKGNFPGRFSGRQFSNSRSEMNVSTLELGDSALYLCASSSGQGAASPLHFGNGTRLTVT.

This rearrangement joins TRBV2 to TRBJ1-4; 7 bases agree with TRBD1. The J segment lost 5 bases and the V segment lost 5 bases, leaving 8 bases of the junction unmatched. The CDR3 covers 15 residues. Germline CDR1 reads SNHLY; CDR2 reads FYNNEI. The CDR3, as DNA: TGTGCCAGCAGTCCGGCAGGGGGAGTAAATGAAAAACTGTTTTTT. Amino acid sequence: CASSPAGGVNEKLFF.

This rearrangement joins TRBV6-6 to TRBJ2-7; 8 nucleotides agree with TRBD1. Germline lookup yields CDR1 MNHNY and CDR2 SVGAGI (reference sequence). The CDR3 sequence is 15 residues long. Trimming cost V 6 bases and J 3 bases; bases outside gene matches: 10. The CDR3 is CASSSRQGKDYEQYF. CDR3 DNA: TGTGCCAGCAGCAGTAGACAGGGGAAGGACTACGAGCAGTACTTC.

The chain combines TRBV4-2 with TRBJ2-2, with TRBD2 identical over 8 bases. This CDR3 comprises 16 residues. CDR1 is LGHNA, CDR2 YNFKEQ, per germline. Losses at the gene ends were 0 bases for V and 1 base for J; bases not matched to a gene: 1. The DNA of the CDR3 is TGTGCCAGCAGCCAAGATCTAGCGGGGAACACCGGGGAGCTGTTTTTT. It codes for CASSQDLAGNTGELFF.

The rearrangement links TRBV9 to TRBJ2-2, with D unclear. The CDR3 covers 15 residues. V lost 7 bases to trimming and J lost 2 bases, with 15 bases between them. Per germline, CDR1 SGDLS and CDR2 YYNGEE. The chain's CDR3 is CASGVAYLNTGELFF. The CDR3 coding sequence is TGTGCCAGCGGAGTGGCGTACCTCAACACCGGGGAGCTGTTTTTT.

The rearrangement uses TRBV7-9 and TRBJ2-3; weak D call: TRBD2 (7 bases). Trimming stripped 4 bases from V and 4 bases from J, with 18 bases between. Per the germline V gene, CDR1 is SEHNR and CDR2 is FQNEAQ (reference sequence). This CDR3 contains 16 residues. The chain's CDR3 is CASSSYRGGAPDTQYF. DNA for the CDR3: TGTGCCAGCAGCTCCTATAGGGGGGGGGCTCCAGATACGCAGTATTTT.

The chain combines TRBV5-4 with TRBJ2-1, with D perhaps matching TRBD1 (5 bases). The ends were cut back, 6 bases at V and 4 bases at J, with 11 bases in the middle. CDR3 length: 13 residues. CDR1 is SGHNT, CDR2 YYREEE, per germline (reference sequence). CDR3 DNA: TGTGCCAGCACCTCGACAGTTTACAATGAGCAGTTCTTC. Translating it yields CASTSTVYNEQFF.

V gene TRBV3-1 (or the pseudogene TRBV3-2) combines with J gene TRBJ1-4; D not resolved. Per germline, CDR1 LGHDT and CDR2 YNNKEL (reference sequence). CDR3 length equals 13 residues. Trimming pared 0 bases from V and 13 bases from J, leaving 12 bases between. CDR3 bases: TGTGCCAGCAGCCAAGATTTGGGCTTCGGACTGTTTTTT. Translating gives CASSQDLGFGLFF.

This sequence joins TRBV11-2 and TRBJ2-7; 9 nucleotides agree with TRBD2. CDR1 is SGHAT and CDR2 is FQNNGV in the germline V gene. With V trimmed by 1 base and J by 2 bases, 3 bases remained unmatched. The CDR3 loop spans 15 amino acids. The CDR3 region is CASSLGGGGAYEQYF. The CDR3 nucleotides are TGTGCCAGCAGCTTAGGTGGCGGGGGGGCCTACGAGCAGTACTTC.